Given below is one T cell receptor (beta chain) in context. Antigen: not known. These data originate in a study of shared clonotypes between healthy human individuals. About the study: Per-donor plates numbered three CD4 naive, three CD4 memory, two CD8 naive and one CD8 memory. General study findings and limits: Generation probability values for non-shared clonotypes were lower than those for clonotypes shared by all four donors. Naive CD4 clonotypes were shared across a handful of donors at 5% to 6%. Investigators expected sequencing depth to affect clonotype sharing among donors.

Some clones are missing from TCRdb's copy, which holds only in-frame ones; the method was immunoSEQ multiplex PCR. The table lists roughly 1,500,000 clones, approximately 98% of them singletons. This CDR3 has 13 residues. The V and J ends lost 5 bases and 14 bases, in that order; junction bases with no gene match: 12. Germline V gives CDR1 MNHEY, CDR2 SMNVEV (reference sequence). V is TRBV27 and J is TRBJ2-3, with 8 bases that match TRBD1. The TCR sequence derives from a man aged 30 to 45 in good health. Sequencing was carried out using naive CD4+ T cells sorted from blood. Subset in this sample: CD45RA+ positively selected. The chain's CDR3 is CASSTDRGPTSYF. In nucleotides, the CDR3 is TGTGCCAGCAGTACCGACAGGGGCCCGACGTCGTATTTT.